This T cell receptor (beta chain) was recorded in a study of human T cells and chemical hapten exposure (TCRdb year 2021). Turning to the overall study: For sensitization, 2% DPC in acetone was applied to a roughly 2 cm by roughly 2 cm area of upper inner arm skin. Throughout the study period of approximately 23 weeks, patients also received therapeutic DPC doses to the scalp every week. Patch testing was done on the upper back using Finn chambers containing 0.01% DPC, and results were scored after 6 days according to International Contact Dermatitis Research Group standards. Alopecia areata with under or over 50% scalp involvement, alopecia totalis and alopecia universalis were represented in the patient cohort, which was mostly female. The libraries were sequenced as a pool, and the TCR yield per sample differed mostly because of small variations in library volumes within the pool. The study tracked peripheral blood TCR repertoire changes in vivo during primary and secondary sensitization to the hapten diphenylcyclopropenone (DPC) in alopecia patients. Blood samples were taken from patients before sensitization (week 0) and then at 2, 6 and about 24 weeks after DPC sensitization. For TCR sequencing, blood came from 25 to 35 alopecia patients at anywhere from one to four time points (pre-sensitization, 2, 6 and 24 weeks).

The library was built by means of RACE. Sequencing took place on a NextSeq 500. During library preparation, unique molecular identifiers were attached to individual cDNA molecules so that TCRs could be counted quantitatively and reproducibly. Each blood RNA sample was used to sequence both TCR alpha and TCR beta chains. Under the source paper's analysis protocol: A median of around 100,000 TCRs per sample was observed, with a range of about 23,224 to 690,600. V, J and CDR3 annotation of the TCR reads was performed with the Decombinator software suite. For the PS versus PT1 abundance plots, all samples were subsampled to the same number of TCRs (28,000). Expanded TCRs were defined as absent before sensitization and observed at least eight times at the 2-week time point. TCRdb reprocessing: public reads trimmed at Q25 with fastp, clones called with MiXCR, in-frame beta chains kept. Rows are combined by CDR3 protein, so each entry shows the most common genes and DNA. Clone size and V and J calls follow TCRdb, not the original study. Here the sample has 370,000 or so distinct CDR3 sequences; roughly 4.8% occur a single time. In total, the top ten clones hold under 3% of the sample.

Inclusive of the bounding cysteine and phenylalanine, the CDR3 is 11 residues long. Only CDR3 DNA is held: 33 bases, read in frame from base 1. V gives up 2 bases and J gives up 5 bases, and the segment between their germline ends measures 6 bases. For CDR1 and CDR2, the germline V gene (reference sequence) lists GTSNPN and SVGIG. The sample's time point, from its label and the paper: patch test 1, 2 weeks after DPC sensitization. The sample's treatment or condition, from its label and the paper: therapeutic diphenylcyclopropenone sensitization with weekly scalp DPC. At every patch-test visit, the blood draw took place before the patch test was put on. To be eligible, patients had to be aged 18 to 70, diagnosed with alopecia and judged suitable for DPC therapy, while pregnant patients were excluded. Total RNA was extracted from unfractionated whole blood collected in Tempus Blood RNA tubes. This clonotype was detected a few times. What this receptor recognizes is not known. The record has no base qualities; no much larger clone is one base away.

General study outcomes and caveats: After repeated subsampling, the strength of the expansion versus patch-test correlation and the threshold at which it became significant changed. Significantly more large CDR3 similarity clusters were formed by expanded TCRs than by pre-sensitization or healthy control sets, consistent with antigen-driven responses. DPC sensitization did not change how many TCRs were above 1 in 1000 frequency, and no evidence was found of alterations in global repertoire structure. All patients had alopecia, a presumed autoimmune disease, so their immune response might differ from that of healthy individuals. Patch test score was positively correlated with the number of PT1 expanded TCRs, with significance at thresholds 8, 16 and 32 but not at 4.

The V gene is TRBV30 and the J gene is TRBJ1-1, with the D gene too uncertain to name. The source is a woman aged 45-65 years with alopecia areata. Some clones in this sample may be carry-over from other donors' samples. This specimen was whole blood, taken in connection with sensitization to the hapten diphenylcyclopropenone (DPC). The CDR3 in this case is CAWSSMTEAFF. The sequenced DNA: TGTGCCTGGAGTAGTATGACTGAAGCTTTCTTT.